The T cell receptor beta chain under discussion was sequenced for a study of shared clonotypes between healthy human individuals (dated by TCRdb to about 2020). About the study as a whole: The cohort comprised a couple of women and a few men aged 18 to 49 years. Per donor, three plates each were used for CD4 naive and CD4 memory, two for CD8 naive, and one for CD8 memory. To estimate repertoire size and how much clonotype sharing occurs between individuals, the study deeply sequenced the blood TCR repertoires of about five healthy adults. Different laboratories and diverse techniques were used to prepare libraries and sequence TCR repertoires, to increase sequencing depth and limit assay-specific biases. Each donor's leukapheresis produced roughly between about 0.9 and 9.5 billion PBMCs. On the study overall, not on this receptor specifically: Incomplete sequencing was indicated by rarefaction of sorted-subset datasets, despite the large sequencing depth. Higher generation probabilities were observed for clonotypes shared by all four sorted-subset donors than for non-shared clonotypes. Because the study included a small number of donors, the genetic and exposure-history diversity represented was limited. Sampling was restricted to blood, and TCR repertoires in tissues likely differ from the TCR repertoires found in blood. Pairwise subsampling indicated that sequencing depth was expected to affect the degree of clonotype sharing among donors. Naive subsets generally had larger estimated clonotype richness than memory subsets. Sharing across several donors was observed for around 5% of naive CD4, under 4% of naive CD8, roughly 2.4% of memory CD4, and about 0.4% of memory CD8 clonotypes.

Only one count was recorded for this clone. Its cognate antigen has yet to be identified. Base-call qualities are not available, and no considerably larger clone is one nucleotide away. CD8 naive samples consisted of CD45RO-negative cells that were positively selected for CCR7, yielding a CD45RA+CCR7+ population without TemRA cells. Donors were healthy HIV-negative adults with no recently reported acute infections or vaccinations. All donors were Caucasian adults living in Nashville, Tennessee, USA. Blood was obtained by leukapheresis, after which PBMCs were separated by Ficoll-Histopaque density gradient centrifugation and cryopreserved in liquid nitrogen vapor phase. Analytical flow cytometry was used to check the purity and quantity of every magnetically sorted T cell population. Genomic DNA was isolated from each sorted fraction and quantified by UV absorbance on a Nanodrop 2000c. Using the deep immunoSEQ assay, TCR CDR3 regions were amplified from genomic DNA by multiplex PCR. For each cell subset, the extracted genomic DNA was distributed evenly across all wells of several immunoSEQ 96-well plates, and each plate served as one replicate. For sorted subsets, around 200 ng genomic DNA, equal to tens of thousands of T cell genomes, was loaded into each replicate PCR. Purified libraries were quantified with a Qubit 3.0 fluorometer, sized on a Bioanalyzer 2100, and re-quantified with the KAPA Library Quantification kit. Each immunoSEQ 96-well plate was sequenced on its own single-read 150-cycle Illumina NextSeq 550 flow cell. The paper's processing steps were these. Because the immunoSEQ output held only junctional sequences and lacked quality scores, the filtering could not match the filtering applied to full-length reads. To assign V/J genes and CDR3, sequences were annotated against IMGT germline references using PyIR, a Python wrapper for IgBLAST v1.9. Any read was removed if the V/J assignment was weak (E-value above 1e-6), the CDR3 was missing, or the read contained stop codons, out-of-frame junctions, or ambiguous translated residues. A V3J clonotype was defined by an identical inferred V gene, J gene, and CDR3 amino acid sequence. Percentage overlap between repertoires was computed as shared unique clonotypes divided by the size of the smaller repertoire. Three approaches were used to assess repertoire richness: RTK rarefaction, the Chao1 estimator, and Recon v2.1 estimates of unobserved clonotypes. For all TCRbeta clonotypes obtained by the gDNA method from a handful of donors, generation probabilities were computed with OLGA. Not all clones reach the TCRdb copy of this immuneACCESS table, which keeps in-frame sequences only. Checked studies attribute under half of the gap to unresolved V genes and leave the rest unexplained. Clone size and V and J calls were adopted from that table, with D and trimming inferred from the DNA. The sample data list 1.5 million to 2.5 million clones, and approximately 95% of these were observed just once. More than 0.95% of the sample is held by the ten biggest clonotypes.

Sequences SGDLS (CDR1) and YYNGEE (CDR2) are obtained from the germline V gene. Trimming removed 1 base from V and 7 bases from J, leaving 14 bases between the germline ends. Measured from the cysteine to the phenylalanine, the CDR3 is 14 residues long. The entry retains the CDR3 DNA only, 42 bases that are in frame from base 1. The rearrangement joined TRBV9 to TRBJ1-2, with the D gene too uncertain to name. The sample taken for sequencing was naive CD8+ T cells sorted from blood. In light of the paper, this sample's cell subset or site label describes: CD45RA+CCR7+. This sequence originates from a young man in good health. The CDR3 loop reads CASSVYTSLAGYTF. The nucleotide sequence reads TGTGCCAGCAGCGTATACACGAGCCTAGCTGGCTACACCTTC.